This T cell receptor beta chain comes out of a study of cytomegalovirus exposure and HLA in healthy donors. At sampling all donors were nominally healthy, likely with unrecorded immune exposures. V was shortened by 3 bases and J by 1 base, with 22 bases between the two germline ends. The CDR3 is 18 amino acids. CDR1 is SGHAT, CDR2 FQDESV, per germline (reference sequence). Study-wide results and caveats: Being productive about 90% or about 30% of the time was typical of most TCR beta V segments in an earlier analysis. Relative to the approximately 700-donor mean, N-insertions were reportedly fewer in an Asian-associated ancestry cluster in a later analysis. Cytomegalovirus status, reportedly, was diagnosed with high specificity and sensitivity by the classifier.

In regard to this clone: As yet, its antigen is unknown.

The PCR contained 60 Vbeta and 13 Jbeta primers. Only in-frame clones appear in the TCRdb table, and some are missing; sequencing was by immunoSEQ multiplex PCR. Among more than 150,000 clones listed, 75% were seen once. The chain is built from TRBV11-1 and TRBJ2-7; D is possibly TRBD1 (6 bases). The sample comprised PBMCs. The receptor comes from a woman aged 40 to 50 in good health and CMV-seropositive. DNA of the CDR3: TGTGCCAGCAGCTTGCCGCAAACAGGGAGCGTAACTTCCTACGAGCAGTACTTC. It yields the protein CASSLPQTGSVTSYEQYF.